This entry is about one TCR beta chain. The sample holds a few counts of this clonotype. The specificity of this receptor is unknown. No base-level quality is on record; no much larger clone is a single base apart. The protocol used for the library was PCR. The sequencer was an Illumina HiSeq 2500. TCR libraries were prepared with molecular barcoding, using unique molecular identifiers to normalize TCRbeta repertoire quantification. Clones were called with MiXCR by TCRdb after fastp trimmed the public reads at Q25, and only in-frame beta chains were retained. Each CDR3 protein gets just one entry, which takes the most common genes and DNA from the rows behind it. For this sample there are 500,000 to 600,000 distinct CDR3 sequences; around 16% appear just once. 3% to 4% of the sample comes from the top ten. This entry is derived from a study of T-cell reconstitution after alpha-beta-depleted transplantation in children (dated by TCRdb to about 2016). Describing the broader study: Using TCR repertoire profiling, the study quantitatively followed how T-cell immune reconstitution unfolded in children after TCRalphabeta/CD19-depleted allogeneic hematopoietic cell transplantation.

There are 16 amino acids in the CDR3, from cysteine to phenylalanine inclusive. Only the CDR3 DNA stays, 48 bases, in frame from base 1. The trim is 0 bases for V and 2 bases for J, with a gap of 15 bases between the germline ends. The germline V gene encodes CDR1 SGHRS and CDR2 YFSETQ. The sequences come from PBMCs from the stem cell graft donor, collected from the stem cell graft. The sequence was obtained from a human donor who donated a stem cell graft to a child with acute lymphoblastic leukemia. Here the chain combines TRBV5-1 and TRBJ2-7; TRBD2 could be the D gene, as 5 bases match. The CDR3 protein is CASSLVATYGTYEQYF. In nucleotide form, the sequence is TGCGCCAGCAGCTTGGTAGCGACCTATGGTACCTACGAGCAGTACTTC.